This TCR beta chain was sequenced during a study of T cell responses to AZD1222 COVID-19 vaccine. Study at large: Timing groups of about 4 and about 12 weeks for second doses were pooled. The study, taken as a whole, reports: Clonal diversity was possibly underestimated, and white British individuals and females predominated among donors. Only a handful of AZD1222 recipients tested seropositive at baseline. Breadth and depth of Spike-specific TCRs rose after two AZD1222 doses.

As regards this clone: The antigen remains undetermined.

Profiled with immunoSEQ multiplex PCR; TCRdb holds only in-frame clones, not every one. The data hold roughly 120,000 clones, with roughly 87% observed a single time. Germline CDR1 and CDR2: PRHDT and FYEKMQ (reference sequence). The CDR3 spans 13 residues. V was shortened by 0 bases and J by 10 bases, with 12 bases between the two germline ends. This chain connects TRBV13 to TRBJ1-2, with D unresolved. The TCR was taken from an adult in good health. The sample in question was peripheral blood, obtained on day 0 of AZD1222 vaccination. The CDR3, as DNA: TGTGCCAGCAGCTTAGGGGACCTTGAGAACTACACCTTC. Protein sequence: CASSLGDLENYTF.